The present T cell receptor (beta chain) was sequenced within a study of blood T cell repertoires in COVID-19. As for the study in general: Nucleic acid was either cDNA or gDNA, and it came from T cells, B-cell-depleted T cells, or PBMCs.

Authors' data handling: Estimation of nucleated cell counts relied on the amplification of reference gene primers. Profiled with immunoSEQ multiplex PCR; TCRdb holds only in-frame clones, not every one. That table is the source of V, J and clone size, and D and trimming were worked out from the DNA. The sample consists of about 100,000 clones, approximately 90% of them appearing once. The CDR3 has 14 residues. The ends lost 2 bases at V and 9 bases at J; junction bases unmatched: 9. Germline V gene data show CDR1 as SGHDN and CDR2 as FVKESK. V is TRBV14 and J is TRBJ1-1; TRBD1 matches at 7 bases. Specimen: peripheral blood. The clonotype originates from a man in his fifties with active COVID-19. CDR3 region: CASSQYRGAKKAFF. CDR3 DNA: TGTGCCAGCAGCCAATACAGGGGAGCGAAGAAAGCTTTCTTT. The full variable domain, completed using reference TRBV14 and TRBJ1-1, is EAGVTQFPSHSVIEKGQTVTLRCDPISGHDNLYWYRRVMGKEIKFLLHFVKESKQDESGMPNNRFLAERTGGTYSTLKVQPAELEDSGVYFCASSQYRGAKKAFFGQGTRLTVV.